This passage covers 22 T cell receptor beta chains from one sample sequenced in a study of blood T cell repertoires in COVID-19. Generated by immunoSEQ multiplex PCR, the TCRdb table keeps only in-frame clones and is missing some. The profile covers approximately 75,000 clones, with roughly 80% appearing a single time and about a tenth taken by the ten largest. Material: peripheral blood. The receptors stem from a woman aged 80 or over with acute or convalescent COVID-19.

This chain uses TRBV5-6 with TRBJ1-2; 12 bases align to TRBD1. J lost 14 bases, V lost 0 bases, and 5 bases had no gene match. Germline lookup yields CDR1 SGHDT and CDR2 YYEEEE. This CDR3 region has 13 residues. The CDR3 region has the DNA TGTGCCAGCAGCTTGGCGGGACAGGGGGCTGGAACCTTC. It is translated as CASSLAGQGAGTF.

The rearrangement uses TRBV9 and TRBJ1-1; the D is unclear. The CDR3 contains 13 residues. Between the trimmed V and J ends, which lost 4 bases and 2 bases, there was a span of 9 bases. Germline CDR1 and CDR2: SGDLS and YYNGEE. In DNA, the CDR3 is TGTGCCAGCAGCCCTGGGCTAAACACTGAAGCTTTCTTT. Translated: CASSPGLNTEAFF.

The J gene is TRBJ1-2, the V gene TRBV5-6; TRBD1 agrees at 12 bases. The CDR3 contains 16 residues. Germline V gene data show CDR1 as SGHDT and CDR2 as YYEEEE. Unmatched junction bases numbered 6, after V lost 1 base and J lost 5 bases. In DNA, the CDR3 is TGTGCCAGCAGCTTGTATTCGGGACAGGGGGCATATGGCTACACCTTC. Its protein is CASSLYSGQGAYGYTF.

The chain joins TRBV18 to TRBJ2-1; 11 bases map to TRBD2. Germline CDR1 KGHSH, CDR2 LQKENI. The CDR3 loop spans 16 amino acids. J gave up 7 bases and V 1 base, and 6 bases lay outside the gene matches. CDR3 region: CASSPLILAGDNEQFF. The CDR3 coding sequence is TGTGCCAGCTCACCACTCATACTAGCGGGGGATAATGAGCAGTTCTTC.

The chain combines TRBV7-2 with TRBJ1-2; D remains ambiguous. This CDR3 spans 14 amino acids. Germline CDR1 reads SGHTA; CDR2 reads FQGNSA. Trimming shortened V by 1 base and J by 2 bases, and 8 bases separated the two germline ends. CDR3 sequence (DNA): TGTGCCAGCAGCTTAGAGAGGCTAAACTATGGCTACACCTTC. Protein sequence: CASSLERLNYGYTF. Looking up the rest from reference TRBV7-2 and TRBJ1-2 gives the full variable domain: GAGVSQSPSNKVTEKGKDVELRCDPISGHTALYWYRQSLGQGLEFLIYFQGNSAPDKSGLPSDRFSAERTGGSVSTLTIQRTQQEDSAVYLCASSLERLNYGYTFGSGTRLTVV.

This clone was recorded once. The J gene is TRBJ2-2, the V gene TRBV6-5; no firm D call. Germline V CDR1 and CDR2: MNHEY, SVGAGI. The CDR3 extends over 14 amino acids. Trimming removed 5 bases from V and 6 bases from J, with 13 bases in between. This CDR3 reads CASSRVEAAGELFF. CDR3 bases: TGTGCCAGCAGTCGAGTCGAGGCGGCCGGGGAGCTGTTTTTT.

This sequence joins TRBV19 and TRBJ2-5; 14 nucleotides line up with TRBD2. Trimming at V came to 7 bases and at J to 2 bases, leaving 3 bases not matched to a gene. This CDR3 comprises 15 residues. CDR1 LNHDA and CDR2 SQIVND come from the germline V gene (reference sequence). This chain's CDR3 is CASTRLAGGQETQYF. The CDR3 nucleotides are TGTGCCAGTACCAGACTAGCGGGGGGGCAAGAGACCCAGTACTTC.

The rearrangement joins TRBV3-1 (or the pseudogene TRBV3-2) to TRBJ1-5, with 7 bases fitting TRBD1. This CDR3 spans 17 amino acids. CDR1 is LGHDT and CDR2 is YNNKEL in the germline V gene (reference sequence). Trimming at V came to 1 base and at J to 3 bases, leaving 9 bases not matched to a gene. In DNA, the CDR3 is TGTGCCAGCAGCCAAGCGGGATCAGGGGGTATCAATCAGCCCCAGCATTTT. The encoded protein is CASSQAGSGGINQPQHF.

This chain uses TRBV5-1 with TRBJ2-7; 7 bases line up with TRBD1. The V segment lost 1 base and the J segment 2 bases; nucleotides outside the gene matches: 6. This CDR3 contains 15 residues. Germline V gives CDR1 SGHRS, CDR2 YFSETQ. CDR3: CASSLIDRVTYEQYF. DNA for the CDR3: TGCGCCAGCAGCTTGATAGACAGGGTAACCTACGAGCAGTACTTC.

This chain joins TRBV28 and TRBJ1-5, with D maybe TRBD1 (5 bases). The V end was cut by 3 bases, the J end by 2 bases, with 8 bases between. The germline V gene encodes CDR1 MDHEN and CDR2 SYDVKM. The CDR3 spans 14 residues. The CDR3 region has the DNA TGTGCCAGCAGTTTGGGAGGGGGCAATCAGCCCCAGCATTTT. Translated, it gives CASSLGGGNQPQHF.

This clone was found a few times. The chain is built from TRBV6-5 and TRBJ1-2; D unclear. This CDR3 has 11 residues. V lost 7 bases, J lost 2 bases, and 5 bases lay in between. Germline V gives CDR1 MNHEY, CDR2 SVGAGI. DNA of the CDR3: TGTGCCAGCACCCTAAACTATGGCTACACCTTC. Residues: CASTLNYGYTF.

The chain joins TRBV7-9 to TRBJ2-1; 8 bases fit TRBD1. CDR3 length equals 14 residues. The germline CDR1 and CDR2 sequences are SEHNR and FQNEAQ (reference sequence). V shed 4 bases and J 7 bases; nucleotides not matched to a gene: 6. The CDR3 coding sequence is TGTGCCAGCAGCTCAGGACAGGGTTCGAATGAGCAGTTCTTC. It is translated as CASSSGQGSNEQFF.

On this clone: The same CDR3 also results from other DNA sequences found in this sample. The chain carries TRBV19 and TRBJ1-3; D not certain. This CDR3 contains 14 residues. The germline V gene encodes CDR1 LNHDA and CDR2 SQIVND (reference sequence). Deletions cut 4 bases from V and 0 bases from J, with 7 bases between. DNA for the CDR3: TGTGCCAGTAGTACCCAGGTCTCTGGAAACACCATATATTTT. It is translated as CASSTQVSGNTIYF. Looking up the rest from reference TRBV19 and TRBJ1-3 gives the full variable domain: DGGITQSPKYLFRKEGQNVTLSCEQNLNHDAMYWYRQDPGQGLRLIYYSQIVNDFQKGDIAEGYSVSREKKESFPLTVTSAQKNPTAFYLCASSTQVSGNTIYFGEGSWLTVV.

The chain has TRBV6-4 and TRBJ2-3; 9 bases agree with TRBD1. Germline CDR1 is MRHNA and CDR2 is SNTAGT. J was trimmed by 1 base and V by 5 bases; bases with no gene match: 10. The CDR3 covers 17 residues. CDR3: CASSLDPTGGGTDTQYF. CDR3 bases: TGTGCCAGCAGTTTAGACCCGACAGGGGGTGGCACAGATACGCAGTATTTT.

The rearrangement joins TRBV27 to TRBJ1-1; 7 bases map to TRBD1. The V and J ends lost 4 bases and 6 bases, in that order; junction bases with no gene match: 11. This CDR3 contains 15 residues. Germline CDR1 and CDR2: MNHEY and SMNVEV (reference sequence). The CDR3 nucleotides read TGTGCCAGCAGTTCACCGGGACAGATGTGGGCTGAAGCTTTCTTT. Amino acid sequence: CASSSPGQMWAEAFF.

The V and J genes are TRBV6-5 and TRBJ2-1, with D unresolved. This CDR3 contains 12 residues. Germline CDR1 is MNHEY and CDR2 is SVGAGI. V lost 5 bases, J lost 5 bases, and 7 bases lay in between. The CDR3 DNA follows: TGTGCCAGCAGTCAAACAGACAATGAGCAGTTCTTC. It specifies CASSQTDNEQFF.

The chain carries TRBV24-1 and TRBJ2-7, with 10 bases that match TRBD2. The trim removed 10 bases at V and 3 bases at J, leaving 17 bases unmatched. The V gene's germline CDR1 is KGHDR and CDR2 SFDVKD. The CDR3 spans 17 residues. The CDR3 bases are TGTGCCACAGCAAATCGGATTTCTAGCGGGGGTTACTACGAGCAGTACTTC. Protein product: CATANRISSGGYYEQYF.

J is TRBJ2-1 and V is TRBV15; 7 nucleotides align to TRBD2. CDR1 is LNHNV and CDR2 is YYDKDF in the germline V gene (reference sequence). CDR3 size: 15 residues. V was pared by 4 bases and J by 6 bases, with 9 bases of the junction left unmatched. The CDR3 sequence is CATSNRLATVNEQFF. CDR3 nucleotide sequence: TGTGCCACCAGCAATAGACTAGCAACTGTCAATGAGCAGTTCTTC.

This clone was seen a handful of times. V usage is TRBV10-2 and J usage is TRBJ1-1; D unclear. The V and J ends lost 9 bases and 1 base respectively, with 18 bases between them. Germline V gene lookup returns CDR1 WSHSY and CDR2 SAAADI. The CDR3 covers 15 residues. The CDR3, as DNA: TGCGCCAGTGGTTCATCGGGAGCATGGAACACTGAAGCTTTCTTT. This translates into CASGSSGAWNTEAFF.

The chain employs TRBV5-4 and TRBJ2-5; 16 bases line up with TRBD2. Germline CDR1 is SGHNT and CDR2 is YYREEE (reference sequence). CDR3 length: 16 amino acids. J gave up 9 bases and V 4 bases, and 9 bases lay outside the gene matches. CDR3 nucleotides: TGTGCCAGCAGCCCGGGACTAGCGGGGGGGCAAAGATCCCAGTACTTC. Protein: CASSPGLAGGQRSQYF.

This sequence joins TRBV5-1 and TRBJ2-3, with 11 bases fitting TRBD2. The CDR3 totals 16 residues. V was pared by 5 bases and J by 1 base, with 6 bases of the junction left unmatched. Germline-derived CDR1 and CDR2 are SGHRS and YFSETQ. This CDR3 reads CASRPILAGGTDTQYF. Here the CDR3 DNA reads TGCGCCAGCAGACCTATACTAGCGGGGGGCACAGATACGCAGTATTTT. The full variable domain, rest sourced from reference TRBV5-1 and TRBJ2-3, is KAGVTQTPRYLIKTRGQQVTLSCSPISGHRSVSWYQQTPGQGLQFLFEYFSETQRNKGNFPGRFSGRQFSNSRSEMNVSTLELGDSALYLCASRPILAGGTDTQYFGPGTRLTVL.

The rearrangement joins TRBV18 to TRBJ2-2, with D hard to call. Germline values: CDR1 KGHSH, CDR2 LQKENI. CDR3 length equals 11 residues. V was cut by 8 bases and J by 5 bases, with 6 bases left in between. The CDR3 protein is CASRVTGELFF. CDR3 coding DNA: TGTGCCAGCCGCGTGACCGGGGAGCTGTTTTTT.